The T cell receptor (beta chain) described here comes from a study of blood T cell repertoires in COVID-19. The wider study: Acute-phase and convalescent COVID-19 samples originated in the United States, Italy and Spain. Sample material is recorded as cDNA or gDNA derived from T cells, B-cell-depleted T cells, or PBMCs.

Methods used by the authors: Amplification with reference gene primers provided the estimates of nucleated cell counts. Only in-frame clones appear in the TCRdb table, and some are missing; sequencing was by immunoSEQ multiplex PCR. V and J calls plus clone size are reproduced from that table; the DNA served to infer D and trimming. The repertoire has fewer than 200,000 clones, around 90% of them found once; the top ten carry 0.5% to 0.55%. With V trimmed by 8 bases and J by 6 bases, 12 bases remained unmatched. Germline loops: CDR1 LGHDT, CDR2 YNNKEL (reference sequence). CDR3 size: 15 residues. Sequenced: peripheral blood. The gene calls are TRBV3-1 (or the pseudogene TRBV3-2) and TRBJ2-3; 9 nucleotides align to TRBD1. The TCR originated in a man over 45 with acute or convalescent COVID-19. CDR3: CASVSGTGFPDTQYF. Here the CDR3 DNA reads TGTGCCAGCGTCTCCGGGACAGGGTTCCCGGATACGCAGTATTTT.